This T cell receptor (beta chain) was documented in a study of T cells in localized non-small cell lung cancer. Repertoires were generated with immunoSEQ multiplex PCR, while TCRdb's copy carries only in-frame clones and drops some. This table has fewer than 95,000 clones, approximately 91% appearing once. This CDR3 region has 13 residues. The germline CDR1 and CDR2 sequences are ENHRY and SYGVKD. This clonotype was obtained from a woman aged 40 to 75 with stage II squamous cell lung carcinoma. Material: PBMCs, obtained before any cancer treatment. This chain links TRBV10-3 with TRBJ2-5, with TRBD2 as a possible D gene (5 bases). The J call may be wrong; the DNA end is better matched by TRBJ2-7. CDR3 nucleotide sequence: TGTGCCGCACTGGCGGCCGGGAACTACGAGCAGTACTTC. It yields the protein CAALAAGNYEQYF.